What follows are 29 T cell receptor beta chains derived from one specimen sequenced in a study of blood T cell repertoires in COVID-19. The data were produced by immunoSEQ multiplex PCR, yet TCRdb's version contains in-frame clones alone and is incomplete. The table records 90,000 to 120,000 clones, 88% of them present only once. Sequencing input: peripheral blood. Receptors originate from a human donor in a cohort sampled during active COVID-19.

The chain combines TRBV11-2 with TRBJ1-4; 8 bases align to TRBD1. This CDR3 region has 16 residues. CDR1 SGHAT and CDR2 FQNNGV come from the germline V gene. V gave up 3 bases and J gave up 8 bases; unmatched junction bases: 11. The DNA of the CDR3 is TGTGCCAGCAGCTTCCCGTCAGGGGGCGCTCGGGAAAAACTGTTTTTT. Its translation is CASSFPSGGAREKLFF. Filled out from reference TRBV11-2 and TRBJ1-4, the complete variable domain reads EAGVAQSPRYKIIEKRQSVAFWCNPISGHATLYWYQQILGQGPKLLIQFQNNGVVDDSQLPKDRFSAERLKGVDSTLKIQPAKLEDSAVYLCASSFPSGGAREKLFFGSGTQLSVL.

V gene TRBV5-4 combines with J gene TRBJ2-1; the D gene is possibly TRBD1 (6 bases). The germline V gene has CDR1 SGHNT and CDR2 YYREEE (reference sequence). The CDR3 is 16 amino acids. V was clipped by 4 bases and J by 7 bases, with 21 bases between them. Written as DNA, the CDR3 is TGTGCCAGCAGCCCACCGGGACAAAGTTATTCAAATGAGCAGTTCTTC. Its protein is CASSPPGQSYSNEQFF.

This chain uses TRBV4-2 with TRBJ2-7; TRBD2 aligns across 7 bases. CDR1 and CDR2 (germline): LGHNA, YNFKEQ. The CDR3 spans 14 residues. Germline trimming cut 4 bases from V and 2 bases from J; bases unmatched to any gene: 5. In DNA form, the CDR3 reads TGTGCCAGCAGCCCGCGGGGGAGTACCTACGAGCAGTACTTC. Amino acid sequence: CASSPRGSTYEQYF.

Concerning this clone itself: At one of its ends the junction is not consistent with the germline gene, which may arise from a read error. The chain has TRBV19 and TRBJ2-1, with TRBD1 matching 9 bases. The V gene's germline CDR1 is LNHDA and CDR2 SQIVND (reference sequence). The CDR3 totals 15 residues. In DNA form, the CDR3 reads TGTGCCAGTAGCATAGGACAGGGGTTATACAATGAGCAGTTCTTC. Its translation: CASSIGQGLYNEQFF. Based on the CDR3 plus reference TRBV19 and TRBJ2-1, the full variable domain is DGGITQSPKYLFRKEGQNVTLSCEQNLNHDAMYWYRQDPGQGLRLIYYSQIVNDFQKGDIAEGYSVSREKKESFPLTVTSAQKNPTAFYLCASSIGQGLYNEQFFGPGTRLTVL.

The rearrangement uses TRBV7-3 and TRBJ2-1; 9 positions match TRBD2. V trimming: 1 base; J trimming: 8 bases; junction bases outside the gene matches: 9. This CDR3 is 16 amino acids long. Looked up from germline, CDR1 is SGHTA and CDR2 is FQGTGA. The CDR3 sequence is CASSLNAGGLRHEQFF. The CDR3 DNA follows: TGTGCCAGCAGCTTAAATGCGGGGGGGCTTCGGCATGAGCAGTTCTTC.

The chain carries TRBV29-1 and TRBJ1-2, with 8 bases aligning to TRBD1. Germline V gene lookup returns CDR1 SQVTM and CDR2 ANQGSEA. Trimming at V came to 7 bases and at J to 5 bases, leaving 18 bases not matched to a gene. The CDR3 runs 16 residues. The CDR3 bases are TGCAGCGCTCGGGGGTTGACAGGGGCCGGCAGTTATGGCTACACCTTC. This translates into CSARGLTGAGSYGYTF.

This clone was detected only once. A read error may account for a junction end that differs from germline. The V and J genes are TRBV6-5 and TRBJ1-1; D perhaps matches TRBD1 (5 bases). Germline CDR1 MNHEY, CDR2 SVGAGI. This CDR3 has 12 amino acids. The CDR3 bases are TGTGCCAGCAGTTCAGGGAACGCTGAAGCTTTCTTT. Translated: CASSSGNAEAFF.

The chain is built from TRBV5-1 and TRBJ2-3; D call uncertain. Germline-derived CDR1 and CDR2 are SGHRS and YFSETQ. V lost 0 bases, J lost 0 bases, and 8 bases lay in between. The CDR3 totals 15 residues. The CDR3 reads CASSLAADSTDTQYF. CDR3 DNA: TGCGCCAGCAGCTTGGCGGCGGATAGCACAGATACGCAGTATTTT. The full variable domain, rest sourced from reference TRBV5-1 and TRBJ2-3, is KAGVTQTPRYLIKTRGQQVTLSCSPISGHRSVSWYQQTPGQGLQFLFEYFSETQRNKGNFPGRFSGRQFSNSRSEMNVSTLELGDSALYLCASSLAADSTDTQYFGPGTRLTVL.

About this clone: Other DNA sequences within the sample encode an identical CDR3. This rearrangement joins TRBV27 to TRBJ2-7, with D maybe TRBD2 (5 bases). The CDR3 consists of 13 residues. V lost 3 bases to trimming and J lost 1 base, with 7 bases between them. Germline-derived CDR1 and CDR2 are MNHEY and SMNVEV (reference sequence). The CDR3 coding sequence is TGTGCCAGCAGTTTGACGGGGTCCTACGAGCAGTACTTC. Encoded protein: CASSLTGSYEQYF.

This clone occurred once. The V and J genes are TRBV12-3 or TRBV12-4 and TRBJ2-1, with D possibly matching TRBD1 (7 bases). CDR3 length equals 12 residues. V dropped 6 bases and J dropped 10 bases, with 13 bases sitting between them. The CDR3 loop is CASSGGQQEQFF. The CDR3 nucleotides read TGTGCCAGCAGCGGGGGACAGCAGGAGCAGTTCTTC.

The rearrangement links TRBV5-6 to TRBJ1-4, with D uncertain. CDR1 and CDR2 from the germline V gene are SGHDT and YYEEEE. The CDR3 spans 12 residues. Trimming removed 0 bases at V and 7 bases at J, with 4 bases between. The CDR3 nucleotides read TGTGCCAGCAGCTTGGAAGCTGAAAAACTGTTTTTT. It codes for CASSLEAEKLFF.

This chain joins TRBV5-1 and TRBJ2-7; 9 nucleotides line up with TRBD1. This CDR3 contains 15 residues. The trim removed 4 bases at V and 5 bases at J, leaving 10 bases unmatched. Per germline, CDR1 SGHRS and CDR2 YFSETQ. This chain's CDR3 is CASSPGQGPIHEQYF. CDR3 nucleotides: TGCGCCAGCAGCCCGGGACAGGGTCCAATCCACGAGCAGTACTTC.

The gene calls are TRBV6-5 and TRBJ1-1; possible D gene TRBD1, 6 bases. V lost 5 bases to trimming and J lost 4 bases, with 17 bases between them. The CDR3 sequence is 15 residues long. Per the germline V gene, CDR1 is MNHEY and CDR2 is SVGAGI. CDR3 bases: TGTGCCAGCAGTAGAAAATACCAGGGGATCACTGAAGCTTTCTTT. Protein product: CASSRKYQGITEAFF.

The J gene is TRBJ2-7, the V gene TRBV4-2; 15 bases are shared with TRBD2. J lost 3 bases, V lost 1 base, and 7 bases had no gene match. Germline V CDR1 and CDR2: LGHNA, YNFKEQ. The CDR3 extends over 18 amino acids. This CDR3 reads CASSQGTSGRGIGYEQYF. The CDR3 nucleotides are TGTGCCAGCAGCCAAGGGACTAGCGGGAGGGGGATTGGCTACGAGCAGTACTTC.

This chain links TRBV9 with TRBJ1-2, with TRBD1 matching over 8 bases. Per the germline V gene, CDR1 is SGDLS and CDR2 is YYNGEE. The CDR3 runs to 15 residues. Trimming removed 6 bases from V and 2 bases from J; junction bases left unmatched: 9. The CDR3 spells CASTDRRQGNYGYTF. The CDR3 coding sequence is TGTGCCAGCACCGATCGTCGACAGGGGAACTATGGCTACACCTTC.

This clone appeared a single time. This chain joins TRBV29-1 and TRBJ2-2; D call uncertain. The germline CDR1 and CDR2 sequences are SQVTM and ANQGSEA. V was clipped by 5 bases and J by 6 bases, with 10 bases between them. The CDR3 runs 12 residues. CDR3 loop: CSVWLQAGELFF. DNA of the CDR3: TGCAGCGTTTGGCTGCAGGCCGGGGAGCTGTTTTTT.

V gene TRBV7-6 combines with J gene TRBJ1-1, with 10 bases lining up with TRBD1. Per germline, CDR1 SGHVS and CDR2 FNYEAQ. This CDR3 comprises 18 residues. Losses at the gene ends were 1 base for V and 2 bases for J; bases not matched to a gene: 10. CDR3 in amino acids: CASSLVAGTGDRNTEAFF. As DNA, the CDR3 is TGTGCCAGCAGCTTAGTAGCTGGGACAGGGGACAGAAACACTGAAGCTTTCTTT.

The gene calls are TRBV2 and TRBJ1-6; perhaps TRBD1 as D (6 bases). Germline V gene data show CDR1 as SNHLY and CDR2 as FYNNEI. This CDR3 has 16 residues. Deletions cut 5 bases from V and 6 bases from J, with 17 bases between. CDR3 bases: TGTGCCAGCAGTTCACAGGGCCTGGGGGTTAATTCACCCCTCCACTTT. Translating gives CASSSQGLGVNSPLHF.

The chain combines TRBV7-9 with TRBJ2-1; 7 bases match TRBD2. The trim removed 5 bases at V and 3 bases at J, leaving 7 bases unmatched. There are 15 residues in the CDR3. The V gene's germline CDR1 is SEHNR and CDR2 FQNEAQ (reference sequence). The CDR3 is CASSPASGDYNEQFF. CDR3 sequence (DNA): TGTGCCAGCAGCCCGGCCAGCGGGGACTACAATGAGCAGTTCTTC.

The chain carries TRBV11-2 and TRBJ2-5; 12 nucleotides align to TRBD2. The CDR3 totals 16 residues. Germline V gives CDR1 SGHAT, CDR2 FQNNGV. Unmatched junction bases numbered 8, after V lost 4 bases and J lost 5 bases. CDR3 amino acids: CASSSFTSGGRETQYF. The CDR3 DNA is TGTGCCAGCAGCTCTTTCACTAGCGGGGGGAGGGAGACCCAGTACTTC.

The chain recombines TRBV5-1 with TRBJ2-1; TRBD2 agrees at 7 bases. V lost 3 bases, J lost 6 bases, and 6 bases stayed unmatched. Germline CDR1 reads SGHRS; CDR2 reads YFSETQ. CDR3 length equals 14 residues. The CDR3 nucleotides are TGCGCCAGCAGCTCAGGACTAGTTGGCAATGAGCAGTTCTTC. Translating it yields CASSSGLVGNEQFF. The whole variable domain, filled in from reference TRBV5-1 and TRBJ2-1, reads KAGVTQTPRYLIKTRGQQVTLSCSPISGHRSVSWYQQTPGQGLQFLFEYFSETQRNKGNFPGRFSGRQFSNSRSEMNVSTLELGDSALYLCASSSGLVGNEQFFGPGTRLTVL.

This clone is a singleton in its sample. CDR3 sequence (DNA): TGTGCCAGTTCGGGCAGGGGGCTAGATGGGCAGTACTTC. This sequence encodes CASSGRGLDGQYF. V gene TRBV27 combines with J gene TRBJ2-7, with 8 bases that match TRBD1. CDR1 and CDR2 from the germline V gene are MNHEY and SMNVEV (reference sequence). This CDR3 is 13 amino acids long. J was trimmed by 9 bases and V by 9 bases; bases with no gene match: 13.

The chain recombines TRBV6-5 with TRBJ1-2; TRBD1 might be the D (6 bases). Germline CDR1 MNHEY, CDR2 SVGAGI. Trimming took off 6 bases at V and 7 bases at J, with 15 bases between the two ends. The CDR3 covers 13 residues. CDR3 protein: CASRQEQGFGYTF. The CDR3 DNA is TGTGCCAGCAGACAGGAACAGGGTTTTGGCTACACCTTC.

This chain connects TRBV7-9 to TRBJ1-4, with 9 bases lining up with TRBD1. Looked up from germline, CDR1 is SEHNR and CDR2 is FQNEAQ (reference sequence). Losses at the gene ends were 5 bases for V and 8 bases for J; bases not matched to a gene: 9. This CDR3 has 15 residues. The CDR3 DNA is TGTGCCAGCAGCGCAAACCGGGACAGGGAGGAAAAACTGTTTTTT. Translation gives CASSANRDREEKLFF. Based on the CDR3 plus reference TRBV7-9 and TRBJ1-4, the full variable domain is DTGVSQNPRHKITKRGQNVTFRCDPISEHNRLYWYRQTLGQGPEFLTYFQNEAQLEKSRLLSDRFSAERPKGSFSTLEIQRTEQGDSAMYLCASSANRDREEKLFFGSGTQLSVL.

CDR3: CATSPPGTVNTEAFF. The CDR3 DNA is TGTGCCACGTCTCCCCCGGGGACAGTGAACACTGAAGCTTTCTTT. This chain connects TRBV10-3 to TRBJ1-1; TRBD1 matches at 7 bases. The CDR3 sequence is 15 residues long. Germline lookup yields CDR1 ENHRY and CDR2 SYGVKD. V lost 10 bases to trimming and J lost 0 bases; unmatched junction nucleotides: 11.

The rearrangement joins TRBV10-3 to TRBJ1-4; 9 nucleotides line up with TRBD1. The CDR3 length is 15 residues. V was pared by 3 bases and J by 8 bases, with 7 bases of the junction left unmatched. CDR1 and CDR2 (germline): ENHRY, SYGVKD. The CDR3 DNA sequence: TGTGCCATCAGTGATCCGGGACAGGGCCACGAAAAACTGTTTTTT. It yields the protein CAISDPGQGHEKLFF.

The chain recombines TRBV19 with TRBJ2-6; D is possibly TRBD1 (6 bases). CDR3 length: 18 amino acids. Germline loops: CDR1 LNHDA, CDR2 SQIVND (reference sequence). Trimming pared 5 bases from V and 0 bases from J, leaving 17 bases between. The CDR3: CASSPPPRGTSGANVLTF. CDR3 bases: TGTGCCAGTAGTCCCCCCCCGAGGGGGACCTCTGGGGCCAACGTCCTGACTTTC.

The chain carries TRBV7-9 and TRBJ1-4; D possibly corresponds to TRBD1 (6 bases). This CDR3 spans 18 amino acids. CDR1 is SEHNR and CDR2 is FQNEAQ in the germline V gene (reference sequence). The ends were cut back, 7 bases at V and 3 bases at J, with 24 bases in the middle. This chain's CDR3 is CASNGITGLEISNEKLFF. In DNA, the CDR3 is TGTGCCAGCAACGGAATTACAGGGCTGGAGATCTCTAATGAAAAACTGTTTTTT.

The CDR3 region is CASSPSYTGASRPWYEQYF. CDR3 in DNA: TGTGCCAGCTCACCATCTTATACAGGGGCGAGCCGACCATGGTACGAGCAGTACTTC. The chain carries TRBV18 and TRBJ2-7, with TRBD1 matching 7 bases. The trim removed 2 bases at V and 4 bases at J, leaving 20 bases unmatched. The CDR3 is made up of 19 amino acids. Looked up from germline, CDR1 is KGHSH and CDR2 is LQKENI.